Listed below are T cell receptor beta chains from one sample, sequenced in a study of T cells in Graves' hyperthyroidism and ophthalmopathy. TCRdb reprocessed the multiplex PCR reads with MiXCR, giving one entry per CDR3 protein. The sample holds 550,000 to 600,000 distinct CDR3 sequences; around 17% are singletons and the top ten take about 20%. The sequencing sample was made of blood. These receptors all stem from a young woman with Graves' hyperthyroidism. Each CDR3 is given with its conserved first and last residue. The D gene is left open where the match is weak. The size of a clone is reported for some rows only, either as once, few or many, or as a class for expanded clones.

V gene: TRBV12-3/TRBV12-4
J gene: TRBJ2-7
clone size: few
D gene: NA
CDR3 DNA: TGTGCCAGCAGCCGAGGACAGAACACTTTCTACGAGCAGTACTTC
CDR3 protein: CASSRGQNTFYEQYF

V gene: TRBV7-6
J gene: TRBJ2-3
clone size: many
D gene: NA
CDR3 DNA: TGTGCCAGCAGCTCCCCAGTGACAGGAGGCACAGATACGCAGTATTTT
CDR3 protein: CASSSPVTGGTDTQYF

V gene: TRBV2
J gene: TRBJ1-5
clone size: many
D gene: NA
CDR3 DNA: TGTGCCAGCACGGGGGACGGGAATGGCAATCAGCCCCAGCATTTT
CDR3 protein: CASTGDGNGNQPQHF

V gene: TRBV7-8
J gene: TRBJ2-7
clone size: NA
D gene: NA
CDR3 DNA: TGTGCCAGCAGCTTAGATCGCGCCACTATCTACGAGCAGTACTTC
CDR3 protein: CASSLDRATIYEQYF

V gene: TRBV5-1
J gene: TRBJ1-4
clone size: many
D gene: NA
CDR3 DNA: TGCGCCAGCAGCTTAAGCGCTAATGAAAAACTGTTTTTT
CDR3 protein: CASSLSANEKLFF

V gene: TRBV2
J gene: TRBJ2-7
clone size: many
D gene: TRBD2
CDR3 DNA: TGTGCCAGCAGCGCCCTAGCGGTAGTAGCGTTGGAGCAGTACTTC
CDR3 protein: CASSALAVVALEQYF

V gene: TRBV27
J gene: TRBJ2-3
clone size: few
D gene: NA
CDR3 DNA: TGTGCCAGCTCAGCCGGGGGCGGGGAAGATACGCAGTATTTT
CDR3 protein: CASSAGGGEDTQYF

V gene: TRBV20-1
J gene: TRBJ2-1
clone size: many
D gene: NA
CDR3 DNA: TGCAGTGCTAGACCCATCGGGGGCCTGAGGGGCAATGAGCAGTTCTTC
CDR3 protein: CSARPIGGLRGNEQFF

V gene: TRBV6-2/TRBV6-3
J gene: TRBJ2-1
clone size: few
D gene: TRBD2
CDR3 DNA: TGTGCCAGCAGTTACTCGACTAGCGGGGGGACCTCTCCGTTCTTC
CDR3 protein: CASSYSTSGGTSPFF

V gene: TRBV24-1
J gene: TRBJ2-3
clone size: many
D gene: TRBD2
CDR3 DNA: TGTGCCACCAGTGACCGAACTAGCGGGGCCACAGATACGCAGTATTTT
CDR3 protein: CATSDRTSGATDTQYF

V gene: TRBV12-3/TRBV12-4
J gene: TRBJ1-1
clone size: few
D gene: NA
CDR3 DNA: TGTGCCAGCAGGAGAGGCGGGGGCAACACTGAAGCTTTCTTT
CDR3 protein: CASRRGGGNTEAFF